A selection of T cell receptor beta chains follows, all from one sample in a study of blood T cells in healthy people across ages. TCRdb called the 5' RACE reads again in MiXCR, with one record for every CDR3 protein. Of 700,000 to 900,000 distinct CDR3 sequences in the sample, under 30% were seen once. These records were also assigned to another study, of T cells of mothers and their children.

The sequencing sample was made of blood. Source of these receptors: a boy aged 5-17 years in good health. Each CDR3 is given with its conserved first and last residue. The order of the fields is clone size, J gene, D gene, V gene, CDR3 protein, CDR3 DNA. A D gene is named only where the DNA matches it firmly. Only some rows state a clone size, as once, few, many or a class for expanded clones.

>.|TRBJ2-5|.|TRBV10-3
CAMSTGGEETQYF
TGTGCCATGTCGACAGGCGGGGAAGAGACCCAGTACTTC
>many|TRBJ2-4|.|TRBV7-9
CASSDRLAKNIQYF
TGTGCCAGCAGCGATAGGCTAGCCAAAAACATTCAGTACTTC
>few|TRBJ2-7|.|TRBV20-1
CSARDLRGPYEQYF
TGCAGTGCTAGAGATCTCAGGGGTCCCTACGAGCAGTACTTC
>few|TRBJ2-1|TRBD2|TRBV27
CASSLAGGPYGEQFF
TGTGCCAGCAGTTTAGCGGGGGGGCCGTATGGTGAGCAGTTCTTC
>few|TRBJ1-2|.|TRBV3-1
CASSQKGNYGYTF
TGTGCCAGCAGCCAAAAGGGTAACTATGGCTACACCTTC
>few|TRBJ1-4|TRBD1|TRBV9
CASSPETGGLGREKLFF
TGTGCCAGCAGCCCCGAGACAGGGGGCTTAGGCAGGGAAAAACTGTTTTTT
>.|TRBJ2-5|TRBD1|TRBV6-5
CASSEDREETQYF
TGTGCCAGCAGTGAGGACAGGGAAGAGACCCAGTACTTC
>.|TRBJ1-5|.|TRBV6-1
CASSEWGNQPQHF
TGTGCCAGCAGTGAATGGGGGAATCAGCCCCAGCATTTT
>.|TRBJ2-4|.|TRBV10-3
CAISEASEDIQYF
TGTGCCATCAGTGAGGCTAGCGAGGACATTCAGTACTTC
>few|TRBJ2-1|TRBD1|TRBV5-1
CASSPRTGTEQFF
TGCGCCAGCAGCCCCAGGACAGGGACTGAGCAGTTCTTC
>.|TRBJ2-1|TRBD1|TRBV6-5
CASSQTGANEQFF
TGTGCCAGCAGTCAGACAGGGGCCAATGAGCAGTTCTTC
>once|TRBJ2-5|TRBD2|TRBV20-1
CSARRVAGGIYQETQYF
TGCAGTGCTAGGAGGGTAGCGGGCGGAATTTACCAAGAGACCCAGTACTTC
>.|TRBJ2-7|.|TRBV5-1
CTSSSQKTRPNEQYF
TGCACCAGCAGCTCCCAAAAGACACGGCCGAACGAGCAGTACTTC
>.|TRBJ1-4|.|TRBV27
CASSLWGGNEKLFF
TGTGCCAGCAGTTTATGGGGAGGGAATGAAAAACTGTTTTTT
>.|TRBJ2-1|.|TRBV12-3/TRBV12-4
CASSLGAFTNEQFF
TGTGCCAGCAGCCTCGGGGCTTTTACGAATGAGCAGTTCTTC
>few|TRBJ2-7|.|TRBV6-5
CASSYKGGPYEQYF
TGTGCCAGCAGTTACAAGGGGGGCCCCTACGAGCAGTACTTC
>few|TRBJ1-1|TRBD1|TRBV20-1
CSARSETGGLTTEAFF
TGCAGTGCTAGATCGGAAACAGGGGGTTTGACCACTGAAGCTTTCTTT
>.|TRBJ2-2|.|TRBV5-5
CASSGTSLAGELFF
TGTGCCAGCAGCGGAACTAGTCTCGCCGGGGAGCTGTTTTTT
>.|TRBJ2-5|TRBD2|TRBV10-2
CASTAGRGETQYF
TGCGCCAGCACGGCCGGGAGGGGGGAGACCCAGTACTTC
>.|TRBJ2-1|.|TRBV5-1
CASSETLSSYNEQFF
TGCGCCAGCAGTGAGACCTTGAGCTCCTACAATGAGCAGTTCTTC
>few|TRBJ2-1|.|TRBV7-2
CASSLGLPPDNEQFF
TGTGCCAGCAGCTTAGGTCTACCCCCTGACAATGAGCAGTTCTTC
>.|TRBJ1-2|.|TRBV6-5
CASSYDTINYGYTF
TGTGCCAGCAGTTACGACACAATTAACTATGGCTACACCTTC
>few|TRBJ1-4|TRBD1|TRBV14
CASSQATGNNEKLFF
TGTGCCAGCAGCCAAGCGACAGGGAATAATGAAAAACTGTTTTTT
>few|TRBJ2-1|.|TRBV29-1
CSVEGGEKRSKYNEQFF
TGCAGCGTTGAAGGGGGGGAGAAGCGGAGCAAATACAATGAGCAGTTCTTC
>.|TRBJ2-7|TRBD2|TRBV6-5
CASSYGAGGPGEEQYF
TGTGCCAGCAGTTACGGAGCGGGGGGGCCTGGTGAGGAGCAGTACTTC
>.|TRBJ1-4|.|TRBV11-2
CASSLVRKKKLFF
TGTGCCAGCAGCTTAGTGAGGAAGAAAAAACTGTTTTTT
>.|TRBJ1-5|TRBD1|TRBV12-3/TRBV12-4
CASSRDRVHSNQPQHF
TGTGCCAGCAGCCGGGACAGGGTGCATAGCAATCAGCCCCAGCATTTT
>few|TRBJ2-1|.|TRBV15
CATSQRIGGSSYNEQFF
TGTGCCACCAGTCAGAGGATAGGGGGAAGCTCCTACAATGAGCAGTTCTTC
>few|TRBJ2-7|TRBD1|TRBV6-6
CASRSDRANEQYF
TGTGCCAGCAGATCAGACAGGGCCAACGAGCAGTACTTC
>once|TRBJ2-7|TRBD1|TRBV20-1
CSAFGTDEQYF
TGCAGTGCTTTCGGGACAGACGAGCAGTACTTC
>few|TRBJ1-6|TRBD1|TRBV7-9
CASSFNTGGLNSPLHF
TGTGCCAGCAGCTTTAATACAGGGGGTCTTAATTCACCCCTCCACTTT
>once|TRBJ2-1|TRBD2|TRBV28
CATERGKYYNEQFF
TGTGCCACAGAGCGGGGGAAATACTACAATGAGCAGTTCTTC
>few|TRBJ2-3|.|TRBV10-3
CAISESAVLAGHWEDTQYF
TGTGCCATCAGTGAGTCGGCGGTGTTGGCGGGACATTGGGAAGATACGCAGTATTTT
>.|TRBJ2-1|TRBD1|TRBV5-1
CASRPDRGPPSYNEQFF
TGCGCCAGCAGGCCGGACAGGGGGCCTCCGTCCTACAATGAGCAGTTCTTC
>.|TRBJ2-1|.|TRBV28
CASSSPAAYGEQFF
TGTGCCAGCAGTTCTCCTGCAGCTTATGGTGAGCAGTTCTTC
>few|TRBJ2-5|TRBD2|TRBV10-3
CAISEAGGPGETQYF
TGTGCCATCAGTGAGGCGGGGGGGCCGGGGGAGACCCAGTACTTC
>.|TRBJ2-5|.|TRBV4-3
CASSQDLRSETQYF
TGCGCCAGCAGCCAAGACCTTCGTAGTGAGACCCAGTACTTC
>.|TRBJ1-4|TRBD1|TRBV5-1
CASSPGTDREKLFF
TGCGCCAGCAGCCCCGGGACAGACCGTGAAAAACTGTTTTTT
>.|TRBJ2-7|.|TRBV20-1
CSAGPGSSYEQYF
TGCAGTGCCGGTCCAGGGAGCTCCTACGAGCAGTACTTC
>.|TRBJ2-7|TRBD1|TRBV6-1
CASRRTGTGEEQYF
TGTGCCAGCAGACGCACCGGGACAGGGGAAGAGCAGTACTTC
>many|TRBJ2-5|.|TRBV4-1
CASSQGSPQETQYF
TGCGCCAGCAGCCAAGGGTCCCCCCAAGAGACCCAGTACTTC
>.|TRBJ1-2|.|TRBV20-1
CSASRQDEGYTF
TGCAGTGCTAGTAGACAGGATGAAGGCTACACCTTC
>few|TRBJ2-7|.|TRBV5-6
CASSSGSGEQYF
TGTGCCAGCAGCTCGGGATCAGGCGAGCAGTACTTC
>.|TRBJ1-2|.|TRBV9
CASSKPHADYGYTF
TGTGCCAGCAGCAAGCCCCACGCAGACTATGGCTACACCTTC
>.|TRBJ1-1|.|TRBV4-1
CASSHEGNTEAFF
TGCGCCAGCAGCCACGAGGGGAACACTGAAGCTTTCTTT